These 9 T cell receptor beta chains came from one sample sequenced in a study of T cell responses to AZD1222 COVID-19 vaccine. Produced via immunoSEQ multiplex PCR; TCRdb's table is partial and in-frame only. The sample lists some 250,000 clones, 94% seen once, with 0.5% to 0.65% in the top ten. The material was peripheral blood, obtained 28 days after the second AZD1222 dose. These receptors were obtained from an adult who received the AZD1222 COVID-19 vaccine.

The V call is TRBV5-1, the J call TRBJ2-2; tentatively, D is TRBD2 (6 bases). V lost 3 bases, J lost 0 bases, and 9 bases lay in between. The CDR3 length is 15 residues. Per the germline V gene, CDR1 is SGHRS and CDR2 is YFSETQ. The CDR3 sequence: CASSSLASNTGELFF. DNA of the CDR3: TGCGCCAGCAGCTCCCTAGCGTCGAACACCGGGGAGCTGTTTTTT.

The gene calls are TRBV9 and TRBJ2-4; TRBD2 agrees at 7 bases. The J segment lost 7 bases and the V segment lost 4 bases, leaving 11 bases of the junction unmatched. CDR3 length: 15 amino acids. Per the germline V gene, CDR1 is SGDLS and CDR2 is YYNGEE. CDR3 DNA: TGTGCCAGCAGCTCCCTTGGGCTCGGGGGGAACATTCAGTACTTC. This sequence encodes CASSSLGLGGNIQYF.

This chain joins TRBV2 and TRBJ1-6, with 9 bases identical to TRBD1. The CDR3 covers 16 residues. CDR1 and CDR2 from the germline V gene are SNHLY and FYNNEI. Trimming at V came to 7 bases and at J to 5 bases, leaving 9 bases not matched to a gene. CDR3 coding DNA: TGTGCCAGCACCGAGGAGGGACAGGGTAATAATTCACCCCTCCACTTT. Translation gives CASTEEGQGNNSPLHF.

The chain has TRBV19 and TRBJ2-7; perhaps TRBD1 as D (5 bases). The germline V gene encodes CDR1 LNHDA and CDR2 SQIVND (reference sequence). V was cut by 1 base and J by 5 bases, with 12 bases left in between. CDR3 length: 14 amino acids. The CDR3 DNA reads TGTGCCAGTAGTATAGGGGGCGGTTTGAACGAGCAGTACTTC. This encodes CASSIGGGLNEQYF.

The CDR3 region is CASSEQGSYNSPLHF. CDR3 sequence (DNA): TGTGCCAGCAGTGAGCAGGGTTCCTATAATTCACCCCTCCACTTT. This sequence joins TRBV6-4 and TRBJ1-6; D possibly corresponds to TRBD1 (5 bases). CDR3 size: 15 residues. The V gene's germline CDR1 is MRHNA and CDR2 SNTAGT. Trimming removed 3 bases at V and 1 base at J, with 7 bases between.

The chain joins TRBV9 to TRBJ2-2; TRBD1 aligns across 9 bases. Looked up from germline, CDR1 is SGDLS and CDR2 is YYNGEE. The CDR3 contains 15 residues. V shed 5 bases, J shed 5 bases, and the junction held 7 bases outside the gene matches. The CDR3 here is CASSPGQGLTGELFF. CDR3 DNA sequence: TGTGCCAGCAGTCCCGGACAGGGGCTAACCGGGGAGCTGTTTTTT.

The rearrangement joins TRBV19 to TRBJ2-5, with D tentatively TRBD2 (5 bases). The CDR3 is 11 residues long. Looked up from germline, CDR1 is LNHDA and CDR2 is SQIVND (reference sequence). The ends were cut back, 5 bases at V and 5 bases at J, with 6 bases in the middle. The CDR3, as DNA: TGTGCCAGTAGTGGCGGGGAGACCCAGTACTTC. As protein: CASSGGETQYF.

Only one count was recorded for this clone. The gene calls are TRBV3-1 (or the pseudogene TRBV3-2) and TRBJ2-2; 9 positions match TRBD2. The CDR3 length is 16 residues. The V gene's germline CDR1 is LGHDT and CDR2 YNNKEL (reference sequence). Trimming removed 6 bases from V and 7 bases from J; junction bases left unmatched: 12. The DNA of the CDR3 is TGTGCCAGCAGTCAAAGGTTAGCGGGAGCCCACGGGGAGCTGTTTTTT. Amino acid sequence: CASSQRLAGAHGELFF.

This sequence joins TRBV5-4 and TRBJ1-6, with D perhaps TRBD1 (5 bases). CDR1 and CDR2 (germline): SGHNT, YYREEE (reference sequence). The V end was cut by 4 bases, the J end by 8 bases, with 28 bases between. The CDR3 extends over 19 amino acids. As DNA, the CDR3 is TGTGCCAGCAGCCGGCGGACAAATCTAATCGGGGGAGGGGATTCACCCCTCCACTTT. Protein sequence: CASSRRTNLIGGGDSPLHF.